Below, 3 T cell receptor beta chains from the same sample are listed, as sequenced in a study of memory CD4+ T cells and cytomegalovirus serostatus. The sort gate was single viable CD3+CD4+CD8-CD45RO+ cells for memory CD4+ T cells. Clones were sequenced by immunoSEQ multiplex PCR, and TCRdb holds only the in-frame ones, with some missing. The sample contains tens of thousands of clones, about four fifths of which appear only once. Material for sequencing was memory CD4+ T cells from blood. Receptors originate from an adult in good health and CMV-seronegative.

This sequence joins TRBV21-1 and TRBJ2-7; the table's D call TRBD1 went unverified against the DNA. TRBV21-1 has pseudogene status. This CDR3 contains 11 residues. In DNA form, the CDR3 reads TGTGCCAGCGGACAGCCACCCGAGCAGTACTTC. Translation gives CASGQPPEQYF.

The chain is built from TRBV15 and TRBJ2-7, with D unresolved. The CDR3 loop spans 11 amino acids. Germline loops: CDR1 LNHNV, CDR2 YYDKDF (reference sequence). Deletions cut 4 bases from V and 3 bases from J, with 4 bases between. CDR3 loop: CATSTDYEQYF. The CDR3 region has the DNA TGTGCCACCAGCACAGACTACGAGCAGTACTTC.

This chain connects TRBV29-1 to TRBJ2-5; TRBD2 aligns across 10 bases. Germline V gives CDR1 SQVTM, CDR2 ANQGSEA. With 7 bases clipped from V and 4 bases from J, the junction kept 9 bases outside the gene matches. The CDR3 sequence is 14 residues long. Written as DNA, the CDR3 is TGCAGCGCCCGGGCTAGCGGGAGATCAGAGACCCAGTACTTC. The encoded protein is CSARASGRSETQYF.